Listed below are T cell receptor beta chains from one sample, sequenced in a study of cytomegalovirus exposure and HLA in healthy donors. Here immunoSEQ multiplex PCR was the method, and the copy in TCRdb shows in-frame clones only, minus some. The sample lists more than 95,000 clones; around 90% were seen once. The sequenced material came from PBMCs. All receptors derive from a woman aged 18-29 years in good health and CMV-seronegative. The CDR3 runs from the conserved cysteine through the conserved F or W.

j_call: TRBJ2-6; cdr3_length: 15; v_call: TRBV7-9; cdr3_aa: CASSFGQSGANVLTF
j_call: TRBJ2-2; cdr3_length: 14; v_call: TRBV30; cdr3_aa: CAWSVLADTGELFF
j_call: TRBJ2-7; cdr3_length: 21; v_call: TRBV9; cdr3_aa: CASSPDYPTFLKPLRKYEQYF
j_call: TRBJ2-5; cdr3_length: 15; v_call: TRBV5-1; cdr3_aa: CASSRGGPPEETQYF
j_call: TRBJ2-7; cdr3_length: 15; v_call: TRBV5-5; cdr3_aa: CASSLVVKDYYEQYF
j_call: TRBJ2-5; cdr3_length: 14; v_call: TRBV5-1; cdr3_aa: CASRKTGNQETQYF
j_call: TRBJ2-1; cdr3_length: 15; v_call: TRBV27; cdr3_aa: CASSWGLAGVYEQFF
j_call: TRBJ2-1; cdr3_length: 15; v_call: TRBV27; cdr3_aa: CASSLVYYGYNEQFF
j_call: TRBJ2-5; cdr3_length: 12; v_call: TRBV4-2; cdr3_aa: CASSQGTRAQYF
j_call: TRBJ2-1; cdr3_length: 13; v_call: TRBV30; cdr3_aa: CAWKDRAYNEQFF
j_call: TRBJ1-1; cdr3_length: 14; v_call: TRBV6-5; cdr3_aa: CASSTYRGNTEAFF